These T cell receptor beta chains were read from a single sample in a study of regulatory T cells in long-lasting Graves disease. TCRdb itself ran the multiplex PCR reads through MiXCR, one entry per CDR3 protein. This table has 250,000 to 300,000 distinct CDR3 sequences, 20% to 25% appearing once. The sample in question was peripheral blood mononuclear cells (PBMCs), obtained when the disease was refractory, from a patient treated with antithyroid drugs. Every receptor here comes from a female donor with Graves disease. CDR3s include the opening cysteine and the closing phenylalanine or tryptophan. The D gene is left open where the match is weak. Some rows have no size entry. The others give once, few or many, or a class for an expanded clone.

clone size: many
D gene: .
J gene: TRBJ2-7
V gene: TRBV27
CDR3 protein: CASSPRLSSYEQYF
CDR3 DNA: TGTGCCAGCAGTCCGAGGCTCTCCTCCTACGAGCAGTACTTC

clone size: .
D gene: .
J gene: TRBJ2-7
V gene: TRBV6-5
CDR3 protein: CASSYSRVRAYEQYF
CDR3 DNA: TGTGCCAGCAGTTACTCAAGGGTCCGGGCCTACGAGCAATACTTC

clone size: .
D gene: .
J gene: TRBJ1-5
V gene: TRBV27
CDR3 protein: CASNLRGASNQPQHF
CDR3 DNA: TGTGCCAGCAACTTACGGGGGGCGAGCAATCAGCCCCAGCATTTT

clone size: few
D gene: .
J gene: TRBJ1-1
V gene: TRBV28
CDR3 protein: CASSEQGLDTEAFF
CDR3 DNA: TGTGCCAGCAGCGAACAGGGCTTGGACACTGAAGCTTTCTTT

clone size: many
D gene: .
J gene: TRBJ1-4
V gene: TRBV14
CDR3 protein: CASSQARNEKLFF
CDR3 DNA: TGTGCCAGCAGCCAAGCGAGGAATGAAAAACTGTTTTTT

clone size: .
D gene: TRBD1
J gene: TRBJ1-1
V gene: TRBV6-2/TRBV6-3
CDR3 protein: CASSYFRGGGTEAFF
CDR3 DNA: TGTGCCAGCAGTTACTTCAGGGGGGGTGGCACTGAAGCTTTCTTT

clone size: many
D gene: TRBD1
J gene: TRBJ1-1
V gene: TRBV5-1
CDR3 protein: CASSSTGDTEAFF
CDR3 DNA: TGCGCCAGCAGCTCGACAGGGGACACTGAAGCTTTCTTT

clone size: .
D gene: .
J gene: TRBJ2-2
V gene: TRBV7-2
CDR3 protein: CASSPPPLDTGELFF
CDR3 DNA: TGTGCCAGCAGCCCACCCCCACTAGATACCGGGGAGCTGTTTTTT

clone size: .
D gene: .
J gene: TRBJ1-1
V gene: TRBV28
CDR3 protein: CASSLLWGRLNTEAFF
CDR3 DNA: TGTGCCAGCAGTTTACTTTGGGGGCGATTGAACACTGAAGCTTTCTTT

clone size: many
D gene: .
J gene: TRBJ1-6
V gene: TRBV6-2/TRBV6-3
CDR3 protein: CASSYVRDDSPLHF
CDR3 DNA: TGTGCCAGCAGTTACGTCAGGGATGATTCACCCCTCCACTTT

clone size: .
D gene: .
J gene: TRBJ2-7
V gene: TRBV20-1
CDR3 protein: CSAILDSYEQYF
CDR3 DNA: TGCAGTGCAATTCTCGATTCCTACGAGCAGTACTTC

clone size: few
D gene: TRBD1
J gene: TRBJ2-4
V gene: TRBV6-9
CDR3 protein: CASSYPKGQGAKNIQYF
CDR3 DNA: TGTGCCAGCAGTTACCCCAAGGGACAGGGGGCCAAAAACATTCAGTACTTC

clone size: few
D gene: TRBD1
J gene: TRBJ1-2
V gene: TRBV18
CDR3 protein: CASSPTQGASSNYGYTF
CDR3 DNA: TGTGCCAGCTCACCAACACAGGGGGCATCCTCCAACTATGGCTACACCTTC

clone size: .
D gene: .
J gene: TRBJ2-7
V gene: TRBV4-3
CDR3 protein: CASSQVPFSYEQYF
CDR3 DNA: TGCGCCAGCAGCCAAGTTCCATTCTCCTACGAGCAGTACTTC

clone size: many
D gene: TRBD1
J gene: TRBJ1-4
V gene: TRBV20-1
CDR3 protein: CSAGDSRTTNEKLFF
CDR3 DNA: TGCAGTGCCGGGGACAGCCGTACAACTAATGAAAAACTGTTTTTT

clone size: many
D gene: TRBD2
J gene: TRBJ2-5
V gene: TRBV11-2
CDR3 protein: CASSFRDYSFETQYF
CDR3 DNA: TGTGCCAGCAGCTTTCGGGACTATTCGTTCGAGACCCAGTACTTC

clone size: .
D gene: .
J gene: TRBJ1-6
V gene: TRBV5-1
CDR3 protein: CASSLRQDGSPLHF
CDR3 DNA: TGTGCCAGCAGCTTAAGACAGGATGGTTCACCCCTCCACTTT

clone size: many
D gene: .
J gene: TRBJ2-1
V gene: TRBV11-2
CDR3 protein: CASSLVPSSYNEQFF
CDR3 DNA: TGTGCCAGCAGCTTAGTTCCTAGCTCCTACAATGAGCAGTTCTTC

clone size: many
D gene: .
J gene: TRBJ1-2
V gene: TRBV6-2/TRBV6-3
CDR3 protein: CASSYIGRYGYTF
CDR3 DNA: TGTGCCAGCAGTTACATTGGCCGTTATGGCTACACCTTC

clone size: .
D gene: .
J gene: TRBJ2-7
V gene: TRBV30
CDR3 protein: CAWSSEYEQYF
CDR3 DNA: TGTGCCTGGAGTAGTGAGTACGAGCAGTACTTC

clone size: many
D gene: TRBD2
J gene: TRBJ2-7
V gene: TRBV28
CDR3 protein: CASAPAGGPYEQYF
CDR3 DNA: TGTGCCAGTGCCCCGGCGGGAGGGCCATACGAGCAGTACTTC

clone size: .
D gene: .
J gene: TRBJ2-1
V gene: TRBV19
CDR3 protein: CASSMWGRGDNEQFF
CDR3 DNA: TGTGCCAGTAGTATGTGGGGCAGGGGGGACAATGAGCAGTTCTTC

clone size: few
D gene: TRBD1
J gene: TRBJ2-5
V gene: TRBV20-1
CDR3 protein: CSARARTGYRETQYF
CDR3 DNA: TGCAGTGCTAGAGCCCGGACAGGGTATCGAGAGACCCAGTACTTC

clone size: many
D gene: .
J gene: TRBJ2-5
V gene: TRBV6-2/TRBV6-3
CDR3 protein: CASSYHGIGETQYF
CDR3 DNA: TGTGCCAGCAGTTATCACGGGATAGGAGAGACCCAGTACTTC

clone size: .
D gene: .
J gene: TRBJ1-1
V gene: TRBV28
CDR3 protein: CASSYLSRDKYNAFF
CDR3 DNA: TGTGCCAGCAGTTATCTTAGTCGGGACAAGTATAATGCTTTCTTT

clone size: .
D gene: .
J gene: TRBJ1-5
V gene: TRBV6-2/TRBV6-3
CDR3 protein: CASSYLTVNSNQPQHF
CDR3 DNA: TGTGCCAGCAGTTATTTGACAGTTAATAGCAATCAGCCCCAGCATTTT

clone size: .
D gene: TRBD1
J gene: TRBJ2-5
V gene: TRBV7-9
CDR3 protein: CASSLGQTGLETQYF
CDR3 DNA: TGTGCCAGCAGCCTGGGACAGACCGGGCTTGAGACCCAGTACTTC

clone size: few
D gene: .
J gene: TRBJ2-7
V gene: TRBV27
CDR3 protein: CASSSLSELALYEQYF
CDR3 DNA: TGTGCCAGCAGTTCTTTGTCGGAACTAGCTCTGTACGAGCAGTACTTC

clone size: many
D gene: .
J gene: TRBJ1-1
V gene: TRBV6-1
CDR3 protein: CASRKQYSNTEAFF
CDR3 DNA: TGTGCCAGCAGGAAACAGTACTCGAACACTGAAGCTTTCTTT

clone size: few
D gene: .
J gene: TRBJ2-7
V gene: TRBV28
CDR3 protein: CASSSRENYGQYF
CDR3 DNA: TGTGCCAGCAGTTCTAGGGAAAATTACGGGCAGTACTTC

clone size: few
D gene: .
J gene: TRBJ1-2
V gene: TRBV4-1
CDR3 protein: CASSQAATNYGYTF
CDR3 DNA: TGCGCCAGCAGCCAGGCAGCAACTAACTATGGCTACACCTTC

clone size: many
D gene: .
J gene: TRBJ1-5
V gene: TRBV2
CDR3 protein: CASRSDRYSNQPQHF
CDR3 DNA: TGTGCCAGCAGATCCGACAGATATAGCAATCAGCCCCAGCATTTT

clone size: few
D gene: TRBD2
J gene: TRBJ2-7
V gene: TRBV10-3
CDR3 protein: CAISRGEGQEQYF
CDR3 DNA: TGTGCCATCAGCCGGGGGGAGGGCCAAGAGCAGTACTTC

clone size: .
D gene: .
J gene: TRBJ2-2
V gene: TRBV5-8
CDR3 protein: CASSSVRNTGELFF
CDR3 DNA: TGTGCCAGCAGCTCCGTTAGGAACACCGGGGAGCTGTTTTTT

clone size: .
D gene: TRBD2
J gene: TRBJ2-1
V gene: TRBV9
CDR3 protein: CASSTGAGDWNEQFF
CDR3 DNA: TGTGCCAGCAGCACCGGAGCGGGAGATTGGAATGAGCAGTTCTTC

clone size: many
D gene: .
J gene: TRBJ2-5
V gene: TRBV12-5
CDR3 protein: CASGLWNQETQYF
CDR3 DNA: TGTGCTAGTGGTTTGTGGAACCAAGAGACCCAGTACTTC

clone size: many
D gene: TRBD2
J gene: TRBJ2-7
V gene: TRBV7-2
CDR3 protein: CASSSPGTRAFEQYF
CDR3 DNA: TGTGCCAGCAGCTCCCCCGGGACTAGGGCTTTTGAGCAGTACTTC

clone size: .
D gene: .
J gene: TRBJ2-3
V gene: TRBV7-2
CDR3 protein: CASSQPPQTDTQYF
CDR3 DNA: TGTGCCAGCAGCCAGCCCCCGCAGACAGATACGCAGTATTTT

clone size: once
D gene: TRBD2
J gene: TRBJ2-5
V gene: TRBV6-2/TRBV6-3
CDR3 protein: CASSYVPTTSGREEQGTQYF
CDR3 DNA: TGTGCCAGCAGTTACGTTCCCACGACTAGCGGGAGGGAGGAGCAAGGGACCCAGTACTTC

clone size: .
D gene: .
J gene: TRBJ1-2
V gene: TRBV7-2
CDR3 protein: CASSTDGTNYGYTF
CDR3 DNA: TGTGCCAGCAGTACGGACGGTACTAACTATGGCTACACCTTC

clone size: .
D gene: .
J gene: TRBJ1-1
V gene: TRBV25-1
CDR3 protein: CASSDLHVEAFF
CDR3 DNA: TGTGCCAGCAGTGATTTGCATGTTGAAGCTTTCTTT

clone size: many
D gene: .
J gene: TRBJ2-7
V gene: TRBV29-1
CDR3 protein: CSAGDDLGEQYF
CDR3 DNA: TGCAGCGCTGGGGATGATTTGGGGGAGCAGTACTTC

clone size: many
D gene: .
J gene: TRBJ1-1
V gene: TRBV28
CDR3 protein: CASRVFGDTEAFF
CDR3 DNA: TGTGCCAGCAGGGTGTTTGGCGACACTGAAGCTTTCTTT

clone size: .
D gene: .
J gene: TRBJ2-3
V gene: TRBV6-1
CDR3 protein: CASRGESSTDTQYF
CDR3 DNA: TGTGCCAGCAGAGGAGAATCTAGCACAGATACGCAGTATTTT

clone size: .
D gene: TRBD2
J gene: TRBJ2-7
V gene: TRBV20-1
CDR3 protein: CSGSGTNEQYF
CDR3 DNA: TGCAGTGGTAGCGGGACTAACGAGCAGTACTTC

clone size: many
D gene: .
J gene: TRBJ2-7
V gene: TRBV11-2
CDR3 protein: CASSSGRYEQYF
CDR3 DNA: TGTGCCAGCAGCTCCGGACGCTACGAGCAGTACTTC

clone size: many
D gene: TRBD2
J gene: TRBJ2-5
V gene: TRBV7-2
CDR3 protein: CASSLLGEGKTQYF
CDR3 DNA: TGTGCCAGCAGCTTATTGGGGGAGGGAAAGACCCAGTACTTC

clone size: .
D gene: TRBD1
J gene: TRBJ2-3
V gene: TRBV15
CDR3 protein: CATQTGAADTQYF
CDR3 DNA: TGTGCCACCCAGACAGGGGCGGCAGATACGCAGTATTTT

clone size: .
D gene: TRBD1
J gene: TRBJ1-1
V gene: TRBV3-1
CDR3 protein: CASSLDWDRGQAFF
CDR3 DNA: TGTGCCAGCAGCCTCGACTGGGACAGGGGGCAAGCTTTCTTT

clone size: .
D gene: TRBD2
J gene: TRBJ2-2
V gene: TRBV7-2
CDR3 protein: CASSPTSRRAGDGELFF
CDR3 DNA: TGTGCCAGCAGCCCGACTAGCAGGAGGGCTGGTGACGGGGAGCTGTTTTTT

clone size: .
D gene: .
J gene: TRBJ1-3
V gene: TRBV6-2/TRBV6-3
CDR3 protein: CASSYARGEEISGNTIYF
CDR3 DNA: TGTGCCAGCAGTTATGCCCGCGGAGAAGAAATCTCTGGAAACACCATATATTTT

clone size: few
D gene: .
J gene: TRBJ1-5
V gene: TRBV30
CDR3 protein: CAWSNPPFAHSFNQPQHF
CDR3 DNA: TGTGCCTGGAGTAACCCCCCCTTCGCCCACTCCTTCAATCAGCCCCAGCATTTT

clone size: many
D gene: TRBD1
J gene: TRBJ2-7
V gene: TRBV24-1
CDR3 protein: CATSDLLNRDRKSSYEQYF
CDR3 DNA: TGTGCCACCAGTGATTTGCTAAACAGGGACAGGAAAAGCTCCTACGAGCAGTACTTC

clone size: .
D gene: .
J gene: TRBJ1-6
V gene: TRBV27
CDR3 protein: CASSATLAYNSPLHF
CDR3 DNA: TGTGCCAGCAGTGCCACCTTGGCCTATAATTCACCCCTCCACTTT

clone size: few
D gene: .
J gene: TRBJ1-1
V gene: TRBV7-9
CDR3 protein: CASSLEGRNTEAFF
CDR3 DNA: TGTGCCAGCAGCTTGGAGGGTCGGAACACTGAAGCTTTCTTT